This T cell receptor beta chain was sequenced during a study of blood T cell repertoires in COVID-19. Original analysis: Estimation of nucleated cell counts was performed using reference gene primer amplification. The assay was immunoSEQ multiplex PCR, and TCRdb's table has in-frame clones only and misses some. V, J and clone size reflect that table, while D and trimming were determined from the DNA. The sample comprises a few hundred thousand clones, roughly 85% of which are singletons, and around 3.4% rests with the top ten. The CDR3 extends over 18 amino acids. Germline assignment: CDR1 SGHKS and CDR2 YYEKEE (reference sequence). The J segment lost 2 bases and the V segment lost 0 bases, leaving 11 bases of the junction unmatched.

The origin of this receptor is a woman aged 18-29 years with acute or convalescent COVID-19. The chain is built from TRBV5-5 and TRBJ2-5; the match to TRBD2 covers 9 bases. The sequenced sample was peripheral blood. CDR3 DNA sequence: TGTGCCAGCAGCTTGGCGACTAGCGGAGAGATACATCAAGAGACCCAGTACTTC. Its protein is CASSLATSGEIHQETQYF.